This record covers a single T cell receptor (beta chain). In the original workflow: Reference gene primer amplification gave nucleated cell count estimates. Assay used: immunoSEQ multiplex PCR; TCRdb lists only in-frame clones, some missing. V and J calls and clone size come straight from that table; D and trimming were deduced from the DNA. The repertoire holds approximately 250,000 clones, 86% seen once, with 5.5% to 6% in the top ten. The sample belongs to a study of blood T cell repertoires in COVID-19. Germline CDR1 is SGHNT and CDR2 is YYREEE (reference sequence). The CDR3 spans 12 residues. Trimming shortened V by 4 bases and J by 7 bases, and 11 bases separated the two germline ends.

The rearrangement joins TRBV5-4 to TRBJ1-2; D might be TRBD1 (6 bases). The clonotype originates from a woman aged 80 or over with COVID-19, enrolled during active disease. Material: peripheral blood. As DNA, the CDR3 is TGTGCCAGCAGCCAAACAGGGCCTGGCTACACCTTC. It is translated as CASSQTGPGYTF.